A selection of T cell receptor beta chains follows, all from one sample in a study of blood T cell repertoires in COVID-19. Only in-frame clones appear in the TCRdb table, and some are missing; sequencing was by immunoSEQ multiplex PCR. This sample carries approximately 300,000 clones, 90% to 95% of them seen once, and the ten largest clones take less than 4%. Sequenced sample: PBMCs or T cells enriched from blood (not recorded which). These receptors all come from a woman between 25 and 40 years old who had been exposed to COVID-19. The CDR3 runs from the conserved cysteine through the conserved F or W. Fields, in order: D gene, J gene, clone size, V gene, CDR3 DNA, CDR3 protein. D genes are given only for firm matches. Clone size, where shown, is once, few, many, or a class for clones that have expanded.

d_gene: TRBD1
j_gene: TRBJ1-5
abundance: -
v_gene: TRBV18
CDR3nt: TGTGCCAGCTCACGGGGTATGACAGGGGCCACCAATCAGCCCCAGCATTTT
CDR3aa: CASSRGMTGATNQPQHF

d_gene: -
j_gene: TRBJ1-2
abundance: -
v_gene: TRBV29-1
CDR3nt: TGCAGCGAGGGAGGAGGGGTCGGTGGCTACACCTTC
CDR3aa: CSEGGGVGGYTF

d_gene: TRBD1
j_gene: TRBJ1-6
abundance: -
v_gene: TRBV2
CDR3nt: TGTGCCAGCAGGGACAGGGTCTCTAATTCACCCCTCCACTTT
CDR3aa: CASRDRVSNSPLHF

d_gene: -
j_gene: TRBJ1-5
abundance: -
v_gene: TRBV6-2/TRBV6-3
CDR3nt: TGTGCCAGCAGTTACTTTGCTGGCTTGCCGCGCAATCAGCCCCAGCATTTT
CDR3aa: CASSYFAGLPRNQPQHF

d_gene: -
j_gene: TRBJ2-7
abundance: -
v_gene: TRBV10-3
CDR3nt: TGTGCCATCAGTGAGTCGCTGCGGGGACCAGGCGAGCAGTACTTC
CDR3aa: CAISESLRGPGEQYF

d_gene: TRBD2
j_gene: TRBJ2-1
abundance: once
v_gene: TRBV11-3
CDR3nt: TGTGCCAGCAGCTCGGGACTAGCGGGACCCTACAATGAGCAGTTCTTC
CDR3aa: CASSSGLAGPYNEQFF

d_gene: -
j_gene: TRBJ2-1
abundance: -
v_gene: TRBV2
CDR3nt: TGTGCCAGCAGTGAGAGCGATCGTGAGCAGTTCTTC
CDR3aa: CASSESDREQFF

d_gene: TRBD1
j_gene: TRBJ2-7
abundance: few
v_gene: TRBV19
CDR3nt: TGTGCCAGTAGTATAGGAGGGGGCCCTGCCCGCAGGAACGAGCAGTACTTC
CDR3aa: CASSIGGGPARRNEQYF

d_gene: -
j_gene: TRBJ1-2
abundance: -
v_gene: TRBV9
CDR3nt: TGTGCCAGCAGCGTCAGCCCGGACTCTACCTATGGCTACACCTTC
CDR3aa: CASSVSPDSTYGYTF

d_gene: TRBD2
j_gene: TRBJ2-7
abundance: -
v_gene: TRBV15
CDR3nt: TGTGCCACCAGCAGAGCTAGCGGGGGGCGCTCCTACGAGCAGTACTTC
CDR3aa: CATSRASGGRSYEQYF

d_gene: TRBD1
j_gene: TRBJ2-5
abundance: -
v_gene: TRBV6-5
CDR3nt: TGTGCCAGCAGTTACGCGACAGGGGCCCCCGAGACCCAGTACTTC
CDR3aa: CASSYATGAPETQYF

d_gene: TRBD1
j_gene: TRBJ2-1
abundance: -
v_gene: TRBV3-1/TRBV3-2
CDR3nt: TGTGCCAGCAGCCTCACAGGGGGCTACGACAATGAGCAGTTCTTC
CDR3aa: CASSLTGGYDNEQFF

d_gene: -
j_gene: TRBJ1-1
abundance: -
v_gene: TRBV7-2
CDR3nt: TGTGCCAGCAGCTTATTCGGGTCTAGGGGGGCTTTCTTT
CDR3aa: CASSLFGSRGAFF

d_gene: TRBD1
j_gene: TRBJ1-3
abundance: -
v_gene: TRBV7-2
CDR3nt: TGTGCCAGCAGCCCTTGGACAGGGATGGGAAACACCATATATTTT
CDR3aa: CASSPWTGMGNTIYF

d_gene: -
j_gene: TRBJ2-7
abundance: -
v_gene: TRBV7-2
CDR3nt: TGTGCCAGCAGCCCCTCCCTTGCGTGGGAGCAGTACTTC
CDR3aa: CASSPSLAWEQYF

d_gene: -
j_gene: TRBJ1-4
abundance: -
v_gene: TRBV7-6
CDR3nt: TGTGCCAGCAGCTTGACCCCCAGGGTGAATGAAAAACTGTTTTTT
CDR3aa: CASSLTPRVNEKLFF

d_gene: -
j_gene: TRBJ2-7
abundance: -
v_gene: TRBV4-1
CDR3nt: TGCGCCAGCAGCCAAGACCGGGACACCACCTACGAGCAGTACTTC
CDR3aa: CASSQDRDTTYEQYF

d_gene: TRBD1
j_gene: TRBJ2-3
abundance: -
v_gene: TRBV9
CDR3nt: TGTGCCAGCAGCGTAGCGTGGACAGGGGCAGATACGCAGTATTTT
CDR3aa: CASSVAWTGADTQYF

d_gene: -
j_gene: TRBJ1-1
abundance: -
v_gene: TRBV9
CDR3nt: TGTGCCAGCAGCTTTTGGGCTACCCCTTTCTTT
CDR3aa: CASSFWATPFF

d_gene: -
j_gene: TRBJ1-2
abundance: -
v_gene: TRBV13
CDR3nt: TGTGCCAGCAGCCCAGGACAGAACTATGGCTACACCTTC
CDR3aa: CASSPGQNYGYTF

d_gene: -
j_gene: TRBJ1-2
abundance: -
v_gene: TRBV15
CDR3nt: TGTGCCACCAGCAGAGATCGAACAGGCAATGGCTACACCTTC
CDR3aa: CATSRDRTGNGYTF

d_gene: TRBD2
j_gene: TRBJ2-3
abundance: few
v_gene: TRBV5-1
CDR3nt: TGCGCCAGTCTAGAGTTTGCGGGGGATCGCACAGATACGCAGTATTTT
CDR3aa: CASLEFAGDRTDTQYF

d_gene: -
j_gene: TRBJ1-2
abundance: -
v_gene: TRBV4-2
CDR3nt: TGTGCCAGCAGCCCCTCGCTCGAAGCAAAATATGGCTACACCTTC
CDR3aa: CASSPSLEAKYGYTF

d_gene: TRBD1
j_gene: TRBJ2-4
abundance: few
v_gene: TRBV5-1
CDR3nt: TGCGCCAGCAGCGATGGACAGGCCCTCTCCAAAAACATTCAGTACTTC
CDR3aa: CASSDGQALSKNIQYF

d_gene: -
j_gene: TRBJ1-3
abundance: -
v_gene: TRBV4-2
CDR3nt: TGTGCCAGCAGCCAAGATCCCGGGGAAACTGGAAACACCATATATTTT
CDR3aa: CASSQDPGETGNTIYF

d_gene: -
j_gene: TRBJ1-1
abundance: once
v_gene: TRBV4-1
CDR3nt: TGCGCCAGCAGCCAAAGGGGGACAATGAACACTGAAGCTTTCTTT
CDR3aa: CASSQRGTMNTEAFF

d_gene: -
j_gene: TRBJ1-4
abundance: -
v_gene: TRBV19
CDR3nt: TGTGCCAGTAGTAGTCGAGCCCCGAATGAAAAACTGTTTTTT
CDR3aa: CASSSRAPNEKLFF

d_gene: -
j_gene: TRBJ1-2
abundance: -
v_gene: TRBV5-8
CDR3nt: TGTGCCAGCAGCTTGAACTACGGCTACACCTTC
CDR3aa: CASSLNYGYTF

d_gene: -
j_gene: TRBJ2-7
abundance: -
v_gene: TRBV7-6
CDR3nt: TGTGCCAGCACCTTTTCGGACAGACCCTACGTTGAGCAGTACTTC
CDR3aa: CASTFSDRPYVEQYF

d_gene: TRBD2
j_gene: TRBJ2-7
abundance: -
v_gene: TRBV5-4
CDR3nt: TGTGCCAGCAGCTCTAGCGGGCGGACCTACGAGCAGTACTTC
CDR3aa: CASSSSGRTYEQYF

d_gene: -
j_gene: TRBJ2-2
abundance: -
v_gene: TRBV5-1
CDR3nt: TGCGCCAGCAGCTTGGAACAGGCCCGTGGCACCGGGGAGCTGTTTTTT
CDR3aa: CASSLEQARGTGELFF

d_gene: TRBD2
j_gene: TRBJ2-1
abundance: -
v_gene: TRBV5-1
CDR3nt: TGCGCCAGCAGCTTAAACAGGGACAGATGGACTAGCGGATCCTACAATGAGCAGTTCTTC
CDR3aa: CASSLNRDRWTSGSYNEQFF

d_gene: TRBD1
j_gene: TRBJ1-2
abundance: -
v_gene: TRBV19
CDR3nt: TGTGCCAGTACTAGCCGGGACAGGTACTATGGCTACACCTTC
CDR3aa: CASTSRDRYYGYTF

d_gene: -
j_gene: TRBJ2-1
abundance: once
v_gene: TRBV4-3
CDR3nt: TGCGCCAGCAGCCCCAGCTGGAGGGGGCCCTACAATGAGCAGTTCTTC
CDR3aa: CASSPSWRGPYNEQFF

d_gene: -
j_gene: TRBJ1-6
abundance: -
v_gene: TRBV6-1
CDR3nt: TGTGCCAGCAGTGAAGCGCTAAGGGGTTTCCGGGAGTCACCCCTCCACTTT
CDR3aa: CASSEALRGFRESPLHF

d_gene: -
j_gene: TRBJ1-2
abundance: -
v_gene: TRBV5-4
CDR3nt: TGTGCCAGCAGCTTGGAGACGGGAGGTTTTGGGTACACCTTC
CDR3aa: CASSLETGGFGYTF

d_gene: -
j_gene: TRBJ2-3
abundance: -
v_gene: TRBV29-1
CDR3nt: TGCAGCGTTCGGGGAGCCCGAGGAGATACGCAGTATTTT
CDR3aa: CSVRGARGDTQYF

d_gene: -
j_gene: TRBJ1-5
abundance: -
v_gene: TRBV12-5
CDR3nt: TGTGCTAGTGGTTTGGTAGGGAGGCCGGATCAGCCCCAGCATTTT
CDR3aa: CASGLVGRPDQPQHF

d_gene: TRBD1
j_gene: TRBJ2-7
abundance: once
v_gene: TRBV29-1
CDR3nt: TGCAGCGTCCCCTCCGCAGGGGGCTCGTCCGAGCAGTACTTC
CDR3aa: CSVPSAGGSSEQYF

d_gene: TRBD1
j_gene: TRBJ1-1
abundance: -
v_gene: TRBV7-9
CDR3nt: TGTGCCAGCAGCTTTACAGGGGGCGATCTGAGAACTGAAGCTTTCTTT
CDR3aa: CASSFTGGDLRTEAFF

d_gene: -
j_gene: TRBJ1-3
abundance: -
v_gene: TRBV6-5
CDR3nt: TGTGCCAGCAGTTACGAGGGGGCTGGAAACACCATATATTTT
CDR3aa: CASSYEGAGNTIYF

d_gene: -
j_gene: TRBJ2-2
abundance: -
v_gene: TRBV4-2
CDR3nt: TGTGCCAGCAGCCAAGTTCTCTGGGGGGCGAACACCGGGGAGCTGTTTTTT
CDR3aa: CASSQVLWGANTGELFF

d_gene: -
j_gene: TRBJ2-3
abundance: -
v_gene: TRBV5-4
CDR3nt: TGTGCCAGCAGCCCCGTCACAGATACGCAGTATTTT
CDR3aa: CASSPVTDTQYF

d_gene: -
j_gene: TRBJ2-2
abundance: -
v_gene: TRBV12-3/TRBV12-4
CDR3nt: TGTGCCAGCAGTTTCCTGACCGGGGAGCTGTTTTTT
CDR3aa: CASSFLTGELFF

d_gene: -
j_gene: TRBJ1-2
abundance: -
v_gene: TRBV9
CDR3nt: TGTGCCAGCAGCGTAGATCCTAGTGCTCCGGGTGGCTACACCTTC
CDR3aa: CASSVDPSAPGGYTF

d_gene: -
j_gene: TRBJ1-1
abundance: -
v_gene: TRBV5-1
CDR3nt: TGCGCCAGCAGCTTGGAAGGGACACCAAACACTGAAGCTTTCTTT
CDR3aa: CASSLEGTPNTEAFF

d_gene: -
j_gene: TRBJ1-4
abundance: -
v_gene: TRBV30
CDR3nt: TGTGCCTGGACACCCGGACAGACAACTAATGAAAAACTGTTTTTT
CDR3aa: CAWTPGQTTNEKLFF

d_gene: -
j_gene: TRBJ1-1
abundance: -
v_gene: TRBV2
CDR3nt: TGTGCCAGCAGTCCCCAGGGGATGAACACTGAAGCTTTCTTT
CDR3aa: CASSPQGMNTEAFF

d_gene: -
j_gene: TRBJ2-3
abundance: -
v_gene: TRBV5-6
CDR3nt: TGTGCCAGCAGCTTGATGGTGGGGGGTGATCGCACAGATACGCAGTATTTT
CDR3aa: CASSLMVGGDRTDTQYF

d_gene: -
j_gene: TRBJ2-2
abundance: -
v_gene: TRBV14
CDR3nt: TGTGCCAGCAGCCAAAGAAGGGGGAGCACCGGGGAGCTGTTTTTT
CDR3aa: CASSQRRGSTGELFF

d_gene: -
j_gene: TRBJ2-4
abundance: -
v_gene: TRBV6-5
CDR3nt: TGTGCCAGGGAGGGCCTAGCCAAAAACATTCAGTACTTC
CDR3aa: CAREGLAKNIQYF